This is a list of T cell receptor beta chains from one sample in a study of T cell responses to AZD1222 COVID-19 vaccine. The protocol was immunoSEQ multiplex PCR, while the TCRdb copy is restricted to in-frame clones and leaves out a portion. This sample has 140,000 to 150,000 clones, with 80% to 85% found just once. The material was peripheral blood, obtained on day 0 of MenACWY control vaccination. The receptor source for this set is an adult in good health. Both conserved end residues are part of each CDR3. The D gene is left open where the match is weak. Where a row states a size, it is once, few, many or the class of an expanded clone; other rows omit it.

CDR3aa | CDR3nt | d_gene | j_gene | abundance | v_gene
CASSLLGAQGNEQFF | TGTGCCAGCAGCTTATTGGGCGCACAGGGAAATGAGCAGTTCTTC | NA | TRBJ2-1 | NA | TRBV7-6
CASSLDEKLFF | TGTGCCAGCAGCTTAGATGAAAAACTGTTTTTT | NA | TRBJ1-4 | NA | TRBV7-9
CASSLGGEGTEAFF | TGCGCCAGCAGCTTGGGGGGCGAGGGGACTGAAGCTTTCTTT | NA | TRBJ1-1 | NA | TRBV5-1
CASSVGGFNQPQHF | TGTGCCAGCAGCGTCGGGGGGTTCAATCAGCCCCAGCATTTT | NA | TRBJ1-5 | once | TRBV9
CASSSLEGGLPYEQYF | TGTGCCAGCAGTTCCCTAGAGGGGGGCCTTCCCTACGAGCAGTACTTC | NA | TRBJ2-7 | NA | TRBV27
CASRMTSSSYNSPLHF | TGTGCCAGCAGAATGACGTCTAGCTCCTATAATTCACCCCTCCACTTT | NA | TRBJ1-6 | NA | TRBV2
CASSHRGVQGGEQYF | TGTGCCAGCAGCCACCGGGGGGTTCAGGGCGGTGAGCAGTACTTC | TRBD2 | TRBJ2-7 | few | TRBV11-1
CASSYTRDRSNGYTF | TGTGCCAGCAGCTATACCCGGGACAGGAGTAATGGCTACACCTTC | TRBD1 | TRBJ1-2 | once | TRBV7-9
CASSLTPGGNTEAFF | TGTGCCAGCAGCTTAACCCCAGGGGGCAACACTGAAGCTTTCTTT | TRBD1 | TRBJ1-1 | NA | TRBV11-2
CASGLADGQSQSF | TGTGCTAGTGGTTTGGCCGATGGACAGTCCCAGTCCTTC | NA | TRBJ1-2 | NA | TRBV12-5
CSVDPQGRVKNTEAFF | TGCAGCGTTGATCCCCAGGGGAGGGTAAAAAACACTGAAGCTTTCTTT | NA | TRBJ1-1 | NA | TRBV29-1
CSVEVMRGGLGEQFF | TGCAGCGTTGAAGTGATGAGGGGGGGCCTAGGTGAGCAGTTCTTC | NA | TRBJ2-1 | NA | TRBV29-1
CASSIGLAGVNTGELFF | TGCGCCAGCAGCATTGGCCTAGCGGGAGTAAACACCGGGGAGCTGTTTTTT | TRBD2 | TRBJ2-2 | NA | TRBV5-1
CASSRPYFRPPNNEQFF | TGTGCCAGCAGTCGTCCCTACTTCAGACCGCCTAACAATGAGCAGTTCTTC | NA | TRBJ2-1 | NA | TRBV28
CASSKLAGDPYNEQFF | TGTGCCAGCTCAAAACTAGCGGGGGACCCCTACAATGAGCAGTTCTTC | TRBD2 | TRBJ2-1 | once | TRBV18
CAWNGDRTVGETQYF | TGTGCCTGGAATGGGGACAGGACGGTCGGGGAGACCCAGTACTTC | TRBD1 | TRBJ2-5 | NA | TRBV30
CASSKETSGAVTQYF | TGCGCCAGCAGCAAGGAGACTAGCGGGGCTGTTACGCAGTATTTT | TRBD2 | TRBJ2-3 | NA | TRBV5-1
CASSFLSYNSPLHF | TGTGCCAGCAGTTTTTTATCTTATAATTCACCCCTCCACTTT | NA | TRBJ1-6 | NA | TRBV28
CVRSAALWGAFF | TGTGTCAGAAGCGCCGCTTTATGGGGAGCTTTCTTT | NA | TRBJ1-1 | NA | TRBV7-5
CASSEQAYHEQFF | TGTGCCAGCAGTGAACAGGCATACCATGAGCAGTTCTTC | NA | TRBJ2-1 | NA | TRBV12-3/TRBV12-4
CASSGYRRMPSTQPQHF | TGTGCCAGCAGCGGATACAGGAGGATGCCCTCAACTCAGCCCCAGCATTTT | NA | TRBJ1-5 | NA | TRBV7-6
CASSPTGSYGYTF | TGTGCCAGCAGTCCGACAGGCTCCTATGGCTACACCTTC | NA | TRBJ1-2 | NA | TRBV28
CASSLVQGGGDSPLHF | TGTGCCAGTAGCTTGGTCCAAGGAGGGGGGGATTCACCCCTCCACTTT | NA | TRBJ1-6 | NA | TRBV19
CASSEGRRGTDTQYF | TGTGCCAGCAGTGAAGGGCGCAGGGGCACAGATACGCAGTATTTT | NA | TRBJ2-3 | NA | TRBV6-1
CASSPPPGQGIYEQYF | TGTGCCAGCTCACCACCTCCGGGACAGGGGATTTACGAGCAGTACTTC | TRBD1 | TRBJ2-7 | once | TRBV18
CASSARDSRGLRQPQHF | TGTGCCAGTAGTGCAAGGGACAGTAGGGGCCTGAGGCAGCCCCAGCATTTT | TRBD1 | TRBJ1-5 | NA | TRBV19
CASRRGQGLNEKLFF | TGTGCCAGCAGGAGGGGACAGGGATTAAATGAAAAACTGTTTTTT | TRBD1 | TRBJ1-4 | NA | TRBV2
CASSYRGHGENIQYF | TGTGCCAGCAGCTACCGGGGACACGGGGAAAACATTCAGTACTTC | NA | TRBJ2-4 | once | TRBV7-3
CASSYVLAGGVQYF | TGTGCCAGCAGTTACGTACTAGCGGGGGGAGTTCAGTACTTC | TRBD2 | TRBJ2-4 | NA | TRBV6-5
CASSADGYNSPLHF | TGCGCCAGCAGCGCGGACGGATATAATTCACCCCTCCACTTT | NA | TRBJ1-6 | NA | TRBV5-1
CASSPPKLFF | TGTGCCAGCTCACCACCGAAACTGTTTTTT | NA | TRBJ1-4 | NA | TRBV18
CASSQGLVLGGGAQYF | TGTGCCAGCAGTCAGGGACTAGTTCTGGGAGGAGGGGCCCAGTACTTC | TRBD2 | TRBJ2-5 | NA | TRBV2
CASRISTGGYNEQFF | TGTGCCAGCAGAATTTCGACAGGGGGCTACAATGAGCAGTTCTTC | TRBD1 | TRBJ2-1 | NA | TRBV6-5
CASSPPGRMNTEAFF | TGTGCCAGCTCACCACCGGGACGGATGAACACTGAAGCTTTCTTT | NA | TRBJ1-1 | NA | TRBV18
CASNVGRATNTEAFF | TGCGCCTCAAACGTGGGCAGGGCAACGAACACTGAAGCTTTCTTT | NA | TRBJ1-1 | few | TRBV10-2
CASRADLLKQELFF | TGTGCCAGCAGGGCGGATCTCCTTAAGCAGGAGCTGTTTTTT | NA | TRBJ2-2 | NA | TRBV27
CASSLGVSGQPQHF | TGTGCCAGCAGCCTAGGGGTCAGCGGTCAGCCCCAGCATTTT | NA | TRBJ1-5 | NA | TRBV7-2
CASSLDGRNQPQHF | TGTGCCAGCAGCTTAGACGGAAGAAATCAGCCCCAGCATTTT | NA | TRBJ1-5 | NA | TRBV7-9
CASSLGGTATNEKLFF | TGCGCCAGCAGCCTGGGAGGGACAGCAACTAATGAAAAACTGTTTTTT | TRBD1 | TRBJ1-4 | NA | TRBV5-1
CASETGGFGGELFF | TGTGCCAGCGAGACAGGGGGCTTTGGCGGGGAGCTGTTTTTT | TRBD1 | TRBJ2-2 | NA | TRBV7-9
CASSISGTGISGANVLTF | TGTGCCAGTAGTATTAGCGGGACAGGCATCTCTGGGGCCAACGTCCTGACTTTC | NA | TRBJ2-6 | medium-sized | TRBV19
CASSLRTRETQYF | TGTGCCAGCAGCTTAAGGACGCGGGAGACCCAGTACTTC | NA | TRBJ2-5 | NA | TRBV7-3
CASTTGHYGYTF | TGTGCCAGCACGACGGGACACTATGGCTACACCTTC | NA | TRBJ1-2 | many | TRBV28
CASSIGTGNAEAFF | TGTGCCAGTAGTATCGGGACAGGGAACGCTGAAGCTTTCTTT | TRBD1 | TRBJ1-1 | NA | TRBV19
CASGTGETDTQYF | TGTGCCTCCGGGACAGGGGAAACAGATACGCAGTATTTT | TRBD1 | TRBJ2-3 | NA | TRBV2
CASTNGGGNQPQHF | TGTGCCAGTACCAATGGAGGGGGCAATCAGCCCCAGCATTTT | NA | TRBJ1-5 | once | TRBV19
CASSPLITGGYEQYF | TGCGCCAGCAGCCCTCTGATAACAGGGGGCTACGAGCAGTACTTC | TRBD1 | TRBJ2-7 | NA | TRBV4-1
CASSEQGIVNTGELFF | TGTGCCAGCAGTGAGCAGGGGATTGTTAACACCGGGGAGCTGTTTTTT | NA | TRBJ2-2 | NA | TRBV6-1
CASSPPKLDRWYTEAFF | TGTGCCAGCTCACCACCGAAACTAGACAGGTGGTACACTGAAGCTTTCTTT | NA | TRBJ1-1 | NA | TRBV18
CASRKFRENSPLHF | TGTGCCAGCAGAAAATTCAGGGAGAATTCACCCCTCCACTTT | NA | TRBJ1-6 | NA | TRBV3-1/TRBV3-2
CASSLVSGREQFF | TGTGCCAGCAGCTTAGTTTCAGGTCGGGAGCAGTTCTTC | NA | TRBJ2-1 | NA | TRBV11-3